A single sample is the source of the 16 T cell receptor beta chains below, sequenced in a study of cytomegalovirus exposure and HLA in healthy donors. The PCR employed 60 Vbeta primers together with 13 Jbeta primers. Some clones are missing from TCRdb's copy, which holds only in-frame ones; the method was immunoSEQ multiplex PCR. The data contain around 150,000 clones, 60% to 80% of them seen just once; the ten biggest clones take up 2.2%. The sequenced sample was PBMCs. Receptors originate from a man aged 45 to 65 in good health and CMV-seropositive.

This clone is a singleton in its sample. V is TRBV27 and J is TRBJ2-6, with 12 bases aligning to TRBD1. The CDR3 length is 19 residues. Per germline, CDR1 MNHEY and CDR2 SMNVEV (reference sequence). V lost 4 bases, J lost 4 bases, and 11 bases stayed unmatched. CDR3 bases: TGTGCCAGCAGTTCCCCCGAATGGGACAGGGGGCGAGGGGCCAACGTCCTGACTTTC. Its protein product is CASSSPEWDRGRGANVLTF.

The genes are TRBV7-2 and TRBJ2-1, with 7 nucleotides matching TRBD2. The CDR3 length is 17 residues. J was trimmed by 1 base and V by 3 bases; bases with no gene match: 9. Germline CDR1 is SGHTA and CDR2 is FQGNSA. The DNA for the CDR3 is TGTGCCAGCAGCTTTCAGCCTAGCGGCTTTTCCTACAATGAGCAGTTCTTC. As protein: CASSFQPSGFSYNEQFF. The full variable domain, its missing parts supplied by reference TRBV7-2 and TRBJ2-1, is GAGVSQSPSNKVTEKGKDVELRCDPISGHTALYWYRQSLGQGLEFLIYFQGNSAPDKSGLPSDRFSAERTGGSVSTLTIQRTQQEDSAVYLCASSFQPSGFSYNEQFFGPGTRLTVL.

V and J are TRBV6-1 and TRBJ1-5; D is uncertain. Trimming cost V 0 bases and J 2 bases, with 11 bases left between them. This CDR3 region has 16 residues. Per the germline V gene, CDR1 is MNHNS and CDR2 is SASEGT. The CDR3 protein is CASSEAMGGGNQPQHF. Here the CDR3 DNA reads TGTGCCAGCAGTGAAGCAATGGGAGGCGGCAATCAGCCCCAGCATTTT.

V usage is TRBV4-2 and J usage is TRBJ2-3, with 16 bases lining up with TRBD2. The CDR3 length is 19 residues. Germline values: CDR1 LGHNA, CDR2 YNFKEQ. The J segment lost 4 bases and the V segment lost 1 base, leaving 8 bases of the junction unmatched. As DNA, the CDR3 is TGTGCCAGCAGCCAAGTACCGGGACTAGCGGGGGGGCTCGCAGATACGCAGTATTTT. As protein: CASSQVPGLAGGLADTQYF.

The chain is built from TRBV9 and TRBJ2-1; TRBD2 aligns across 11 bases. The CDR3 is made up of 16 amino acids. The V and J ends lost 4 bases and 8 bases, in that order; junction bases with no gene match: 11. The germline V gene has CDR1 SGDLS and CDR2 YYNGEE. The CDR3 coding sequence is TGTGCCAGCAGCCCCAGGGTAGCGGGGGGGCCTGATGAGCAGTTCTTC. Amino acids: CASSPRVAGGPDEQFF.

There are a few counts of this clone. DNA for the CDR3: TGTGCCAGTAGTTCCCTACTAGCGGGGGGCTCCTACGAGCAGTACTTC. Amino acids: CASSSLLAGGSYEQYF. V usage is TRBV19 and J usage is TRBJ2-7; TRBD2 aligns across 12 bases. Germline values: CDR1 LNHDA, CDR2 SQIVND (reference sequence). The CDR3 is 16 residues long. V lost 5 bases and J lost 0; bases outside the gene matches: 5.

The J gene is TRBJ2-3, the V gene TRBV7-6; 8 bases are shared with TRBD2. The CDR3 has 17 amino acids. Germline CDR1 is SGHVS and CDR2 is FNYEAQ. V lost 1 base and J lost 2; bases outside the gene matches: 8. In DNA form, the CDR3 reads TGTGCCAGCAGCTTAGGGGGACTAGGGCCCTACACAGATACGCAGTATTTT. Translation gives CASSLGGLGPYTDTQYF.

This sequence joins TRBV14 and TRBJ1-4; D is unresolved. The CDR3 has 12 amino acids. Trimming cost V 2 bases and J 6 bases, with 4 bases left between them. In germline, CDR1 is SGHDN, CDR2 FVKESK. The CDR3 DNA reads TGTGCCAGCAGCCAATTAGATGAAAAACTGTTTTTT. It codes for CASSQLDEKLFF.

The chain joins TRBV7-6 to TRBJ1-1; a possible D gene is TRBD1 (5 bases). V was clipped by 5 bases and J by 4 bases, with 23 bases between them. Germline CDR1 is SGHVS and CDR2 is FNYEAQ. The CDR3 runs to 17 residues. CDR3 bases: TGTGCCAGCAGCCGTGGGTCGGACAACCTTTGGAGCACTGAAGCTTTCTTT. It translates to CASSRGSDNLWSTEAFF.

This CDR3 reads CASSSPGQGNEQFF. DNA of the CDR3: TGTGCCAGCAGCTCGCCGGGACAGGGGAATGAGCAGTTCTTC. The chain combines TRBV7-7 with TRBJ2-1; 10 bases map to TRBD1. The CDR3 covers 14 residues. Germline loops: CDR1 SSHAT, CDR2 FNYEAQ (reference sequence). V shed 4 bases, J shed 7 bases, and the junction held 4 bases outside the gene matches.

The chain links TRBV7-9 to TRBJ2-1; 7 bases are shared with TRBD2. Germline CDR1 is SEHNR and CDR2 is FQNEAQ (reference sequence). The junction had 11 bases not matched to a gene; V was cut back by 8 bases and J by 1 base. The CDR3 is 16 residues long. Written as DNA, the CDR3 is TGTGCCAGCCAACGCCAAACAGCGGGGTCCTACAATGAGCAGTTCTTC. Residues: CASQRQTAGSYNEQFF.

The chain employs TRBV9 and TRBJ2-1; 12 bases map to TRBD2. J lost 1 base, V lost 3 bases, and 5 bases had no gene match. There are 17 residues in the CDR3. Germline V CDR1 and CDR2: SGDLS, YYNGEE. DNA of the CDR3: TGTGCCAGCAGCGCGGAGACTAGCGGGGGATCCTACAATGAGCAGTTCTTC. Amino acids: CASSAETSGGSYNEQFF.

The CDR3 sequence is CASSPAGNNEQFF. DNA for the CDR3: TGTGCCAGCAGCCCCGCGGGGAACAATGAGCAGTTCTTC. The chain couples TRBV7-7 to TRBJ2-1; D might be TRBD2 (6 bases). Germline CDR1 SSHAT, CDR2 FNYEAQ (reference sequence). The CDR3 is 13 amino acids. Between the trimmed V and J ends, which lost 5 bases and 5 bases, there was a span of 10 bases.

The chain couples TRBV11-2 to TRBJ1-3; no firm D call. Trimming left V 1 base short and J 2 bases short, with 21 bases between. Germline V gene data show CDR1 as SGHAT and CDR2 as FQNNGV. The CDR3 has 19 amino acids. This chain's CDR3 is CASSLVIGAAGVTGNTIYF. CDR3 bases: TGTGCCAGCAGCTTAGTGATAGGCGCGGCGGGAGTTACTGGAAACACCATATATTTT.

This rearrangement joins TRBV7-2 to TRBJ2-7; possibly TRBD1 for D (5 bases). The CDR3 consists of 13 residues. From germline, CDR1 is SGHTA and CDR2 FQGNSA. Trimming shortened V by 5 bases and J by 3 bases, and 11 bases separated the two germline ends. CDR3 protein: CASSRQIDYEQYF. For the CDR3, the DNA is TGTGCCAGCAGCCGACAGATCGACTACGAGCAGTACTTC.

The chain recombines TRBV5-4 with TRBJ2-5; perhaps TRBD1 as D (6 bases). The CDR3 contains 14 residues. CDR1 and CDR2 (germline): SGHNT, YYREEE (reference sequence). V was clipped by 4 bases and J by 5 bases, with 15 bases between them. CDR3 sequence reads: CASSKDSHWETQYF. The CDR3 DNA sequence: TGTGCCAGCAGCAAGGACAGCCACTGGGAGACCCAGTACTTC.